This T cell receptor (beta chain) was profiled in a study of blood T cell repertoires in COVID-19. In the study's own analysis: Amplified reference gene primers provided the basis for estimating nucleated cell counts. The repertoire was sequenced with immunoSEQ multiplex PCR; TCRdb's copy has only in-frame clones and lacks some. V, J and clone size were drawn from that table, and D and trimming were deduced from the DNA. The data hold 280,000 or so clones, with 70% to 90% observed a single time. Deletions cut 3 bases from V and 1 base from J, with 12 bases between. Germline assignment: CDR1 SQVTM and CDR2 ANQGSEA. This CDR3 is built from 14 residues.

The clonotype was recovered from a woman aged 25 to 39 who had recovered from COVID-19. Sequenced material: peripheral blood. The rearrangement uses TRBV29-1 and TRBJ1-1; D remains ambiguous. CDR3: CSVDYWSGNTEAFF. In DNA form, the CDR3 reads TGCAGCGTTGATTATTGGTCGGGGAACACTGAAGCTTTCTTT.